This T cell receptor beta chain stems from a study of shared clonotypes between healthy human individuals. It was CD45RO-negative cells, positively selected for CCR7, that made up naive CD8 cells, with terminally differentiated effector memory CD45RA+ cells excluded. Germline V lookup: CDR1 SGHTS, CDR2 YDEGEE. The V end lost 4 bases, the J end lost 6 bases, and 19 bases lay between the germline ends. This CDR3 has 16 residues. The table came from immunoSEQ multiplex PCR; TCRdb's copy has only in-frame clones and leaves some out. The sample holds about 2 million clones, about 95% seen once. With respect to this clone: The antigen is not known.

Study results and limitations: For sorted subsets, rarefaction showed incomplete sequencing despite large depth.

The sample consisted of naive CD8+ T cells sorted from blood. This TCR came from a young man in good health. The chain uses TRBV5-8 and TRBJ1-4, with a tentative D call TRBD1 (6 bases). CDR3 coding DNA: TGTGCCAGCAGCCCAGGACAGTTCGGCCGATATGAAAAACTGTTTTTT. It codes for CASSPGQFGRYEKLFF.